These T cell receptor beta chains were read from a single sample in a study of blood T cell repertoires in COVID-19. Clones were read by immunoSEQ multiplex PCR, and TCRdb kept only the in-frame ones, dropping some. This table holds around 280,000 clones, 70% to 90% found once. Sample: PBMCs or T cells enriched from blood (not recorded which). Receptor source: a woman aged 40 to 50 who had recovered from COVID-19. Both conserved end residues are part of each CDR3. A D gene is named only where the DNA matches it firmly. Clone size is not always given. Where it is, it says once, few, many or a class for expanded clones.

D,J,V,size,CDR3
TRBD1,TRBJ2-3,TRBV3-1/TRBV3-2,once,CASSSATGTKDTQYF
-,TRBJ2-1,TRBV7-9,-,CASSLAAQGDEQFF
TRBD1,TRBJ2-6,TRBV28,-,CASREADRGPGANVLTF
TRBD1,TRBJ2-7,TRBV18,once,CASSPLGTGLPYEQYF
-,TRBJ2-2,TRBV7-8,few,CASSRLSSGELFF
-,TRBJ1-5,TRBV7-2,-,CASSLGGGNQPQHF
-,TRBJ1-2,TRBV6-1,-,CASSDSGFGYTF
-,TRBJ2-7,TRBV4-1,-,CASSQEGEGWGVYEQYF
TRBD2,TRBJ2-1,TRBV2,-,CASRIPAGGAYNEQFF
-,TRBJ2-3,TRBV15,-,CATSRDYRGHGDTQYF
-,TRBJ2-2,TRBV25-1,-,CASSDKGDSTGELFF
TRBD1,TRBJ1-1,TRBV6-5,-,CASSRHRGNTEAFF
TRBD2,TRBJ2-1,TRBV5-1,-,CASEELAGARGEQFF
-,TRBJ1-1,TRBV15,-,CATSRDQENTEAFF
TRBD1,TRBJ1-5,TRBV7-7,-,CASRDRQGDQPQHF
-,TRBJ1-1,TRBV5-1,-,CASSLGRGNTEAFF
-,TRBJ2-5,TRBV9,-,CASSVSTDQETQYF
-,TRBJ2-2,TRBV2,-,CASSDLSTGELFF
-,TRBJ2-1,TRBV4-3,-,CASSQEGQRIPYIF